A single sample gave rise to the 8 T cell receptor beta chains below, sequenced in a study of human T cells and chemical hapten exposure. A single record per CDR3 protein comes from TCRdb applying MiXCR to the 5' RACE reads. The data contain approximately 150,000 distinct CDR3 sequences, around 4.4% of them singletons. Whole blood, unfractionated, served as the material for total RNA extraction. These receptors came from a female donor in good health.

There are many counts of this clonotype. The chain combines TRBV9 with TRBJ2-5, with 7 bases that match TRBD1. The germline gives CDR1 SGDLS, CDR2 YYNGEE. This CDR3 contains 14 residues. V lost 4 bases, J lost 1 base, and 4 bases stayed unmatched. The CDR3 region is CASSLRQGQETQYF. In nucleotides, the CDR3 is TGTGCCAGCAGCTTAAGACAGGGCCAAGAGACCCAGTACTTC.

This clonotype was recorded many times. The chain carries TRBV20-1 and TRBJ1-5; D is unresolved. CDR1 and CDR2 from the germline V gene are DFQATT and SNEGSKA (reference sequence). V lost 6 bases and J 5 bases, leaving 14 bases between the germline ends. The CDR3 is 13 amino acids. The CDR3 nucleotides read TGCAGTGCCTCAACAAGGCCCTATCAGCCCCAGCATTTT. Its protein product is CSASTRPYQPQHF.

This clonotype was counted at least ten times. The chain has TRBV19 and TRBJ1-1, with unresolved D. V was shortened by 7 bases and J by 0 bases, with 12 bases between the two germline ends. This CDR3 contains 14 residues. Germline CDR1 LNHDA, CDR2 SQIVND (reference sequence). The CDR3 loop reads CASIPTAMNTEAFF. The CDR3 DNA is TGTGCCAGTATCCCTACGGCCATGAACACTGAAGCTTTCTTT.

Many counts were recorded for this clonotype. V and J are TRBV28 and TRBJ1-5; D possibly corresponds to TRBD1 (6 bases). This CDR3 has 15 amino acids. Germline-derived CDR1 and CDR2 are MDHEN and SYDVKM. V dropped 5 bases and J dropped 3 bases, with 14 bases sitting between them. CDR3 nucleotide sequence: TGTGCCAGCAGTCCGTCGGGGGGGCTCAATCAGCCCCAGCATTTT. This translates into CASSPSGGLNQPQHF.

The V call is TRBV29-1, the J call TRBJ1-1; possible D gene TRBD1, 6 bases. The CDR3 loop spans 13 amino acids. V was cut by 6 bases and J by 1 base, with 12 bases left in between. The germline V gene encodes CDR1 SQVTM and CDR2 ANQGSEA. CDR3 coding DNA: TGCAGCGTGGTCAGGGGTGGGAACACTGAAGCTTTCTTT. Its protein product is CSVVRGGNTEAFF.

This clonotype occurred many times. This sequence joins TRBV12-3 or TRBV12-4 and TRBJ2-4, with D possibly being TRBD1 (6 bases). V lost 6 bases to trimming and J lost 11 bases, with 14 bases between them. This CDR3 is built from 12 residues. The CDR3 reads CASSLQGFVQYF. CDR3 DNA: TGTGCCAGCAGCCTGCAGGGGTTCGTTCAGTACTTC.

This clonotype has ten or more counts. The chain recombines TRBV5-1 with TRBJ2-7; D call uncertain. CDR3 size: 12 residues. Trimming left V 0 bases short and J 6 bases short, with 7 bases between. Germline lookup yields CDR1 SGHRS and CDR2 YFSETQ. The CDR3 coding sequence is TGCGCCAGCAGCTTGGGTAGAGCCGAGCAGTACTTC. This encodes CASSLGRAEQYF.

There are a few counts of this clonotype. The rearrangement uses TRBV19 and TRBJ2-2, with 7 bases aligning to TRBD1. J gave up 7 bases and V 10 bases, and 9 bases lay outside the gene matches. Per the germline V gene, CDR1 is LNHDA and CDR2 is SQIVND (reference sequence). The CDR3 runs 13 residues. DNA of the CDR3: TGTGCCATCTCGGGACAGAGCCTCGGGGAGCTGTTTTTT. This gives the protein CAISGQSLGELFF.